The source of this T cell receptor (beta chain) is a study of blood T cell repertoires in COVID-19. This CDR3 has 15 residues. CDR1 and CDR2 from the germline V gene are SEHNR and FQNEAQ (reference sequence). J was trimmed by 7 bases and V by 6 bases; bases with no gene match: 11. Produced via immunoSEQ multiplex PCR; TCRdb's table is partial and in-frame only. Of 300,000 or so clones in the sample, 80% to 90% are singletons; the top ten hold around 4.2%. Sequencing was carried out using PBMCs or T cells enriched from blood (not recorded which). The chain combines TRBV7-9 with TRBJ1-2; 10 bases agree with TRBD1. The clonotype comes from a woman aged 40 to 55 with acute COVID-19. CDR3 region: CASRTLETGGGGYTF. CDR3 nucleotides: TGTGCCAGCAGGACGTTAGAGACAGGGGGCGGTGGCTACACCTTC.